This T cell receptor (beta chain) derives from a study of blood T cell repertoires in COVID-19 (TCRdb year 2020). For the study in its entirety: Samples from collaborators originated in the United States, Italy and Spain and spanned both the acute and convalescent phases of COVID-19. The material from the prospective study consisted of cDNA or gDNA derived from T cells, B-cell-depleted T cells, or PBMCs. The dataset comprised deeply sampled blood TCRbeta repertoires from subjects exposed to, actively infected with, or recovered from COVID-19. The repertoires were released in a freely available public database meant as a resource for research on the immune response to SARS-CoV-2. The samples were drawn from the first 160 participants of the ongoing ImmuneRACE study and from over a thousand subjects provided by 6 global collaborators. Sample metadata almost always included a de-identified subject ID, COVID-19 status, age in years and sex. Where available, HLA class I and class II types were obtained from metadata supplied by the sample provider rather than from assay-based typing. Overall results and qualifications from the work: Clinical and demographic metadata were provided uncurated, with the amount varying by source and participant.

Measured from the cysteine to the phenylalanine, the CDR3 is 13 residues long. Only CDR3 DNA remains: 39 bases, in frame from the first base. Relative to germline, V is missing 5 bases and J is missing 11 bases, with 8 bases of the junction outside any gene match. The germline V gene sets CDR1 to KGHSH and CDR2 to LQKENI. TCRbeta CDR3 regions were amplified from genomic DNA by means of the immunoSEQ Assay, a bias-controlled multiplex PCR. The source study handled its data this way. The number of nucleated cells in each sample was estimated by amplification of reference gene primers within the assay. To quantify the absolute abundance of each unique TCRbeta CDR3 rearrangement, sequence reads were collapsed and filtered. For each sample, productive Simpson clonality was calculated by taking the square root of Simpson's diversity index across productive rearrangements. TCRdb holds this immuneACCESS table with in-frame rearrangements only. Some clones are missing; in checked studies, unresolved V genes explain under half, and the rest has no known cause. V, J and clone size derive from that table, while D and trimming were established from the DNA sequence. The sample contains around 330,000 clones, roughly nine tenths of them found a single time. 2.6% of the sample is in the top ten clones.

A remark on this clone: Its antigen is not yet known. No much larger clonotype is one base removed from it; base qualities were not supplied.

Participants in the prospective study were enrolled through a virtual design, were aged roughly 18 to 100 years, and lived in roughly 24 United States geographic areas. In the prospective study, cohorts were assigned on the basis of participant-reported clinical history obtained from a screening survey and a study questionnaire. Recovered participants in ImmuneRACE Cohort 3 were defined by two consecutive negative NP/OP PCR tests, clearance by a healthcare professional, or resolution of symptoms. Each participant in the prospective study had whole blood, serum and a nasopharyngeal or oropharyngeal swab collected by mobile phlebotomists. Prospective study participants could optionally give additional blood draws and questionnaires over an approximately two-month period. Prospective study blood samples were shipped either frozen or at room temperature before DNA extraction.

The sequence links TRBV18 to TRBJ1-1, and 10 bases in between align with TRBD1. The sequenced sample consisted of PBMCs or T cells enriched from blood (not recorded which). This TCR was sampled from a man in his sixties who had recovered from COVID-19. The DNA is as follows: TGTGCCAGCTCAGAGACAGGGGGCTTCTCGGCTTTCTTT. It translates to CASSETGGFSAFF.